The rows below give T cell receptor beta chains drawn from one sample of a study of T cells in Graves' hyperthyroidism and ophthalmopathy. TCRdb itself ran the multiplex PCR reads through MiXCR, one entry per CDR3 protein. The repertoire includes about half a million distinct CDR3 sequences, more than 15% of them detected once, and roughly 29% sits in the top ten. The sequenced sample was blood. The receptor source for this set is a woman aged 30 to 39 with Graves' ophthalmopathy. Both conserved end residues are part of each CDR3. D genes are given only for firm matches. Expanded clones get a size class; other rows say once, few or many, or leave the size out.

J | D | V | size | DNA | CDR3
TRBJ2-2 | . | TRBV6-5 | few | TGTGCCAGCAGTTACTTTAGGAATCCCGGGGAGCTGTTTTTT | CASSYFRNPGELFF
TRBJ2-7 | TRBD2 | TRBV29-1 | many | TGCAGCGGTGGACTAGCGGGGACGTACGAGCAGTACTTC | CSGGLAGTYEQYF
TRBJ1-5 | . | TRBV20-1 | . | TGCAGTGCTAGGCGAATCGGGGGGAATCAGCCCCAGCATTTT | CSARRIGGNQPQHF
TRBJ2-7 | . | TRBV29-1 | . | TGCAGCGTTTGGGGAGTGGGGAGCTCCTACGAGCAGTACTTC | CSVWGVGSSYEQYF
TRBJ1-1 | . | TRBV28 | many | TGTGCCAGCAGCTCCCACCGGGGCAGGGAGCTCGAAGCTTTCTTT | CASSSHRGRELEAFF
TRBJ1-1 | . | TRBV12-3/TRBV12-4 | many | TGTGCCAGCAGAACGACAGGATCTAACACTGAAGCTTTCTTT | CASRTTGSNTEAFF
TRBJ2-1 | TRBD2 | TRBV20-1 | many | TGCAGTGCAGCATCCGCGGGAGACAACTACAATGAGCAGTTCTTC | CSAASAGDNYNEQFF
TRBJ2-1 | TRBD2 | TRBV7-2 | many | TGTGCCAGCAGCTTGCGGGAGTCACCCTACAATGAGCAGTTCTTC | CASSLRESPYNEQFF
TRBJ2-3 | . | TRBV2 | many | TGTGCCAGCATCCAAAAGGTGGAGGGGGCAGATACGCAGTATTTT | CASIQKVEGADTQYF
TRBJ2-7 | TRBD2 | TRBV6-5 | few | TGTGCCAGCAGTTACGGGGCTAGCGGGAGTTCCTACGAGCAGTACTTC | CASSYGASGSSYEQYF
TRBJ1-4 | . | TRBV29-1 | few | TGCAGCGTTCCCTGCACCCCAGGTGCAACTAATGAAAAACTGTTTTTT | CSVPCTPGATNEKLFF
TRBJ2-1 | TRBD2 | TRBV20-1 | many | TGCAGCCAGCTGGGCGGGAGTAATGAGCAGTTCTTC | CSQLGGSNEQFF
TRBJ2-1 | TRBD2 | TRBV11-2 | many | TGTGCCAGCAGCTTCGGACTAGCCAACAATGAGCAGTTCTTC | CASSFGLANNEQFF
TRBJ2-5 | TRBD2 | TRBV20-1 | many | TGCAGTGCTAGCTTCGCGGGAGGGCCAGAGACCCAGTACTTC | CSASFAGGPETQYF
TRBJ2-7 | . | TRBV27 | few | TGTGCCAGCAGCGGTCACACCACTTCCTACGAGCAGTACTTC | CASSGHTTSYEQYF
TRBJ2-3 | . | TRBV18 | few | TGTGCCAGCTCACCACCGTCGAGCCCAGATACGCAGTATTTT | CASSPPSSPDTQYF
TRBJ2-2 | . | TRBV19 | few | TGTGCCAGTAGGACCATTAGCGCGAACACCGGGGAGCTGTTTTTT | CASRTISANTGELFF
TRBJ2-1 | . | TRBV4-2 | . | TGTGCCAGCAGCCCCGATTTTCAAGTTTCCGGCTACTACAATGAGCAGTTCTTC | CASSPDFQVSGYYNEQFF
TRBJ2-2 | . | TRBV20-1 | many | TGCAGTGCTAGAGATCTGAGGACCGGGAGATCGAACACCGGGGAGCTGTTTTTT | CSARDLRTGRSNTGELFF
TRBJ2-7 | . | TRBV24-1 | many | TGTGCCACCGGCGACGGCGAGCAGTACTTC | CATGDGEQYF
TRBJ1-6 | . | TRBV7-2 | . | TGTGCCAGCAGCCACGGAGGGGCGGGCTCACCCCTCCACTTT | CASSHGGAGSPLHF
TRBJ2-7 | TRBD1 | TRBV18 | many | TGTGCCAGCTCAGGATACGACAGGGGGCAAAACGAGCAGTACTTC | CASSGYDRGQNEQYF
TRBJ2-2 | TRBD1 | TRBV6-1 | . | TGTGCCAGCAGACGTCGCTTTGGACAGGCTAGAACCGGGGAGCTGTTTTTT | CASRRRFGQARTGELFF
TRBJ2-3 | TRBD2 | TRBV20-1 | . | TGCAGTGCTAGCGGGAGGTTGATGACAGATACGCAGTATTTT | CSASGRLMTDTQYF
TRBJ1-6 | TRBD1 | TRBV7-2 | few | TGTGCCAGCAGCCCGGGGGACAGTCTCCTCCAGGGTTCACCCCTCCACTTT | CASSPGDSLLQGSPLHF
TRBJ2-5 | TRBD2 | TRBV28 | many | TGTGCCAGCAGTTCAGTTTGGACTAGCGGGATCGGCCGAGTCAAAGAGACCCAGTACTTC | CASSSVWTSGIGRVKETQYF
TRBJ2-3 | TRBD2 | TRBV4-2 | few | TGTGCCAGCAGAAGTTTCCTACTAGCGGGAGGGGATACGCAGTATTTT | CASRSFLLAGGDTQYF
TRBJ1-5 | . | TRBV5-1 | . | TGCGCCAGCAGCCCCGGGGGGGCCTATAGCAATCAGCCCCAGCATTTT | CASSPGGAYSNQPQHF
TRBJ2-1 | TRBD2 | TRBV11-2 | many | TGTGCCAGCAGCTCACCAACTAGCGGGAGGGCCCGCTTCTCCTACAATGAGCAGTTCTTC | CASSSPTSGRARFSYNEQFF
TRBJ1-1 | . | TRBV2 | many | TGTGCCAGCAGAAAAGGGGTCCTGAACACTGAAGCTTTCTTT | CASRKGVLNTEAFF
TRBJ2-3 | TRBD2 | TRBV28 | many | TGTGCCAGCAGTTTATATGCGGCGGGAGGGCCGGCAGATACGCAGTATTTT | CASSLYAAGGPADTQYF
TRBJ2-7 | . | TRBV2 | many | TGTGCCAGCAGGGGAGAGGAAGGAGCCCGGGCCTACGAGCAGTACTTC | CASRGEEGARAYEQYF
TRBJ1-5 | . | TRBV4-1 | . | TGCGCCAGCAGCCAGGGGGCCAACAATCAGCCCCAGCATTTT | CASSQGANNQPQHF
TRBJ2-7 | . | TRBV2 | many | TGTGCCAGCAGTGAAAGGTGGGTCGGTACCTACGAGCAGTACTTC | CASSERWVGTYEQYF
TRBJ2-5 | . | TRBV9 | . | TGTGCCAGCAGCGTAGAAGCAGGGTCCGGGCAAGAGACCCAGTACTTC | CASSVEAGSGQETQYF
TRBJ2-7 | . | TRBV7-2 | many | TGTGCCAGCAGCTTATACGGGGCATCCTACGAGCAGTACTTC | CASSLYGASYEQYF
TRBJ2-2 | TRBD2 | TRBV28 | many | TGTGCCAGCAGTTTATATGAGGCGGGAGGCGCCGGGGAGCTGTTTTTT | CASSLYEAGGAGELFF
TRBJ2-2 | TRBD1 | TRBV6-1 | few | TGTGCCAGCAAGAGTCCCGGGACAGGGGGCACCGGGGAGCTGTTTTTT | CASKSPGTGGTGELFF
TRBJ2-7 | . | TRBV29-1 | many | TGCAGCGTTGGAGGGAGCTCCTACGAGCAGTACTTC | CSVGGSSYEQYF
TRBJ2-7 | TRBD1 | TRBV5-8 | . | TGTGCCAGCAGCTTCATCGGGACAGGAGTGTCCGAGCAGTACTTC | CASSFIGTGVSEQYF
TRBJ1-5 | TRBD1 | TRBV6-1 | . | TGTGCCAGCAGTGATCGTGGGACAGGGGCTGATAGCAATCAGCCCCAGCATTTT | CASSDRGTGADSNQPQHF
TRBJ1-1 | . | TRBV19 | few | TGTGCCAGTAGTCTCTGGGGCCCTGCCCGTGAAGCTTTCTTT | CASSLWGPAREAFF
TRBJ2-7 | . | TRBV30 | . | TGTGCCTGGACCTCGCTTGTCCTTGGCGAGCAGTACTTC | CAWTSLVLGEQYF